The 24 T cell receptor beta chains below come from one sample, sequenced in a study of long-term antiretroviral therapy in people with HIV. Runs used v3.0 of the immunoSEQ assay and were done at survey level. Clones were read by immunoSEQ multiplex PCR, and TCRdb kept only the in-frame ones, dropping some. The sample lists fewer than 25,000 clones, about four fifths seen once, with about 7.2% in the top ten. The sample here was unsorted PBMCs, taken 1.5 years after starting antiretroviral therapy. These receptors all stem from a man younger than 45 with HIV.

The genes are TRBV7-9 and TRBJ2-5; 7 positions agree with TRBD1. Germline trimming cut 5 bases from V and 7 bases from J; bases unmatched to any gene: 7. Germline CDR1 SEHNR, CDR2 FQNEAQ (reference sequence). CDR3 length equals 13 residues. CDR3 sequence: CASSRDREGTQYF. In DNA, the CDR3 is TGTGCCAGCAGCCGAGACAGGGAAGGGACCCAGTACTTC.

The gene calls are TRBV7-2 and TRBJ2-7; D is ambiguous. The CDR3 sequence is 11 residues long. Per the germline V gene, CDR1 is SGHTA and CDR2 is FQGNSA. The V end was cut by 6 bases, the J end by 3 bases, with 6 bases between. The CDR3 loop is CASSPDYEQYF. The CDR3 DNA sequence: TGTGCCAGCAGTCCCGACTACGAGCAGTACTTC.

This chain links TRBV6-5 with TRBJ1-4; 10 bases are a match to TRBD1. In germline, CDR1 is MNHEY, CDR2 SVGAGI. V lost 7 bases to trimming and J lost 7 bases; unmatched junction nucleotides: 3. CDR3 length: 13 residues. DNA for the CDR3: TGTGCCAGCAAGGGACAGGGGAGTGAAAAACTGTTTTTT. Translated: CASKGQGSEKLFF.

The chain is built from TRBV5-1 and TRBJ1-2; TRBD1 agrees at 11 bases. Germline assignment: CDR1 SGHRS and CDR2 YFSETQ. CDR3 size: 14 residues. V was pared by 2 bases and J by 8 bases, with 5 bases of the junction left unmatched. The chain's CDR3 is CASSLGQGASGYTF. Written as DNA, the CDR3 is TGCGCCAGCAGCTTAGGACAGGGGGCGAGCGGCTACACCTTC.

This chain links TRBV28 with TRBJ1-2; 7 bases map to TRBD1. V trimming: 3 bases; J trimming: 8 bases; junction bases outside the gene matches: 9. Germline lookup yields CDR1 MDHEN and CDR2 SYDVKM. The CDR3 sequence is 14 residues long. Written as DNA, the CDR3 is TGTGCCAGCAGTTTTGTCGACAGGGTCGGCGGCTACACCTTC. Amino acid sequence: CASSFVDRVGGYTF.

The CDR3 here is CASSLAGGLSYNEQFF. The CDR3 DNA follows: TGTGCCAGCAGTTTAGCGGGAGGGCTCTCCTACAATGAGCAGTTCTTC. The chain has TRBV27 and TRBJ2-1, with TRBD2 matching over 9 bases. The CDR3 consists of 16 residues. The germline V gene encodes CDR1 MNHEY and CDR2 SMNVEV (reference sequence). The V and J ends lost 2 bases and 0 bases, in that order; junction bases with no gene match: 2.

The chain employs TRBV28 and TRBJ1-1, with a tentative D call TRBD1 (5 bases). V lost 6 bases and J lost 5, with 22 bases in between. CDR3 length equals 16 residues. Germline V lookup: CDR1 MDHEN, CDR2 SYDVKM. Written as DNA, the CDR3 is TGTGCCAGCAGCCCCGCCTTTCGGGCAGGGAGGACTGAAGCTTTCTTT. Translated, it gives CASSPAFRAGRTEAFF. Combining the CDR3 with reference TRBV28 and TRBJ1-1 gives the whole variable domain DVKVTQSSRYLVKRTGEKVFLECVQDMDHENMFWYRQDPGLGLRLIYFSYDVKMKEKGDIPEGYSVSREKKERFSLILESASTNQTSMYLCASSPAFRAGRTEAFFGQGTRLTVV.

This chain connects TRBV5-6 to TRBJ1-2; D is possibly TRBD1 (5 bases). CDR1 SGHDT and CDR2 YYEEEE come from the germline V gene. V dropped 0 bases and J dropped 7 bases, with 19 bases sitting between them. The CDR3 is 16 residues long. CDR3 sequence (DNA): TGTGCCAGCAGCTTGGCCCCGGGGGAAGTAGGACGTGGCTACACCTTC. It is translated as CASSLAPGEVGRGYTF.

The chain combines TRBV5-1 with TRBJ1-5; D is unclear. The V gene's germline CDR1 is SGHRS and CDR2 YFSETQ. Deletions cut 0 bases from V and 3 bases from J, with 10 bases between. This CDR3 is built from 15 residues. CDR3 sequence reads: CASSLDGGNNQPQHF. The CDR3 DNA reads TGCGCCAGCAGCTTGGACGGCGGCAACAATCAGCCCCAGCATTTT. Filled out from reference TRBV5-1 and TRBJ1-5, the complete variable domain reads KAGVTQTPRYLIKTRGQQVTLSCSPISGHRSVSWYQQTPGQGLQFLFEYFSETQRNKGNFPGRFSGRQFSNSRSEMNVSTLELGDSALYLCASSLDGGNNQPQHFGDGTRLSIL.

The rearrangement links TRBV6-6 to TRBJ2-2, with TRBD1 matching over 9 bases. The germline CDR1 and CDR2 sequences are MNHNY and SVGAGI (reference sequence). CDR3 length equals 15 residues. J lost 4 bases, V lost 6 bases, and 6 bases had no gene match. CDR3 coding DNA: TGTGCCAGCAGCACCACAGGGGGCTCCACCGGGGAGCTGTTTTTT. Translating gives CASSTTGGSTGELFF.

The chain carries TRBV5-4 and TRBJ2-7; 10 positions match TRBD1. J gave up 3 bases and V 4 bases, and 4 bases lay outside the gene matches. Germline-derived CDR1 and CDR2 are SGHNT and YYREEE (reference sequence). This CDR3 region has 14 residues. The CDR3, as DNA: TGTGCCAGCAGCCCAGGGACAGGGGACTACGAGCAGTACTTC. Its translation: CASSPGTGDYEQYF.

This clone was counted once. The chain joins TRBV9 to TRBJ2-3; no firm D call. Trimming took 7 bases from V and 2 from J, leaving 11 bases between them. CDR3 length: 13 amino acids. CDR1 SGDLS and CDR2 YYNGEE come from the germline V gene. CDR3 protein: CASQEQNTDTQYF. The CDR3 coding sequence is TGTGCCAGCCAAGAACAGAACACAGATACGCAGTATTTT. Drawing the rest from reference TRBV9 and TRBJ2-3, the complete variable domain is DSGVTQTPKHLITATGQRVTLRCSPRSGDLSVYWYQQSLDQGLQFLIQYYNGEERAKGNILERFSAQQFPDLHSELNLSSLELGDSALYFCASQEQNTDTQYFGPGTRLTVL.

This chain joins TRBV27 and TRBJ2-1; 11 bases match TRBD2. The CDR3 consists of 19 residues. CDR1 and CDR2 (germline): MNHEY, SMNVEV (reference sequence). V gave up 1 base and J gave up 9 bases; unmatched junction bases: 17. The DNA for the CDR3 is TGTGCCAGCAGTTTATTCCAAACTATAGCGGGAGGGTCCCAGTTTGAGCAGTTCTTC. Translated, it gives CASSLFQTIAGGSQFEQFF.

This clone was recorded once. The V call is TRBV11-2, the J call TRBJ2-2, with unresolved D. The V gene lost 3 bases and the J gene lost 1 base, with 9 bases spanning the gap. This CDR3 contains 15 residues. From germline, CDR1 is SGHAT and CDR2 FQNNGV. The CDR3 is CASSLSTWNTGELFF. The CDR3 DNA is TGTGCCAGCAGCTTGTCTACCTGGAACACCGGGGAGCTGTTTTTT. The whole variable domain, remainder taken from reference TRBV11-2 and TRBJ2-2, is EAGVAQSPRYKIIEKRQSVAFWCNPISGHATLYWYQQILGQGPKLLIQFQNNGVVDDSQLPKDRFSAERLKGVDSTLKIQPAKLEDSAVYLCASSLSTWNTGELFFGEGSRLTVL.

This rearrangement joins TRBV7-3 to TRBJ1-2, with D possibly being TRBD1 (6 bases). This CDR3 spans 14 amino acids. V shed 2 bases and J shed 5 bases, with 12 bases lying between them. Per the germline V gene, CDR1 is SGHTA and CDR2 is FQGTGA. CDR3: CASSLGGAGYGYTF. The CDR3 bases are TGTGCCAGCAGCTTAGGGGGGGCTGGGTATGGCTACACCTTC.

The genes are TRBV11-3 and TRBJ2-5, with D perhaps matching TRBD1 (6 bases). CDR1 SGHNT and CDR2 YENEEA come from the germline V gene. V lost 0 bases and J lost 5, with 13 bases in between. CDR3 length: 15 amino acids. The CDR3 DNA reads TGTGCCAGCAGCTTAGAGGGTCGGCAGGGGGAGACCCAGTACTTC. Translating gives CASSLEGRQGETQYF. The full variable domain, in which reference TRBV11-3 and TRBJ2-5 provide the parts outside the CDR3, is EAGVVQSPRYKIIEKKQPVAFWCNPISGHNTLYWYLQNLGQGPELLIRYENEEAVDDSQLPKDRFSAERLKGVDSTLKIQPAELGDSAVYLCASSLEGRQGETQYFGPGTRLLVL.

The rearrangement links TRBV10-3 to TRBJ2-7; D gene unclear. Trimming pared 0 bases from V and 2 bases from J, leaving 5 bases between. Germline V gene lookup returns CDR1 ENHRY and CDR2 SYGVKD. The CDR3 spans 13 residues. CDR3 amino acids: CAISESGTYEQYF. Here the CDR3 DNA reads TGTGCCATCAGTGAGTCCGGTACCTACGAGCAGTACTTC.

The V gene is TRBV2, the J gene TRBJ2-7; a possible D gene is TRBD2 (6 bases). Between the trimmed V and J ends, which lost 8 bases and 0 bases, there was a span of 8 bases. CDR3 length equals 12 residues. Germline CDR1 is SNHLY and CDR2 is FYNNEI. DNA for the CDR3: TGTGCCAGCCGCGGGAACTCCTACGAGCAGTACTTC. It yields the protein CASRGNSYEQYF.

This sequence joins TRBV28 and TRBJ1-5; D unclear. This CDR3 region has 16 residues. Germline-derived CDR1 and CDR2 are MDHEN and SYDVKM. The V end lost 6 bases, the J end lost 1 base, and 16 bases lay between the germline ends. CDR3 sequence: CASRLRLTRSNQPQHF. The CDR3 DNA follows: TGTGCCAGCAGACTACGACTGACAAGGAGCAATCAGCCCCAGCATTTT.

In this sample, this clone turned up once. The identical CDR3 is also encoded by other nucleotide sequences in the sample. CDR3 loop: CASSLAGGGYEQYF. The CDR3 coding sequence is TGTGCCAGCAGTTTAGCGGGAGGGGGATACGAGCAGTACTTC. The chain employs TRBV27 and TRBJ2-7, with TRBD2 matching 9 bases. The V gene's germline CDR1 is MNHEY and CDR2 SMNVEV (reference sequence). After removal of 2 bases from V and 4 bases from J, the junction contained 3 bases not matched to a gene. The CDR3 consists of 14 residues.

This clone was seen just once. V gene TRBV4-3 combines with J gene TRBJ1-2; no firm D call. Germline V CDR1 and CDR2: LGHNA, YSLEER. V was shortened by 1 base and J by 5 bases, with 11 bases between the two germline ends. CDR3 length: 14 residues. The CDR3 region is CASSQGRTAYGYTF. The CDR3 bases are TGCGCCAGCAGCCAAGGTCGCACAGCATATGGCTACACCTTC.

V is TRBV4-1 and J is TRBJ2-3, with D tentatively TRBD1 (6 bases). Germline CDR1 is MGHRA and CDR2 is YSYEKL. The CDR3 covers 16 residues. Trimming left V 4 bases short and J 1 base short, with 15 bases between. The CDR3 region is CASSLTGEGGTDTQYF. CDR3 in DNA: TGCGCCAGCAGCCTAACAGGCGAGGGGGGCACAGATACGCAGTATTTT.

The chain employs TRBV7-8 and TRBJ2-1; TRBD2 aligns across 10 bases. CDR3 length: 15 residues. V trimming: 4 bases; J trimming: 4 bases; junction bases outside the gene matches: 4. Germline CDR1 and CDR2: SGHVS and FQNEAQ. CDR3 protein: CASSSWTSGYNEQFF. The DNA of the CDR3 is TGTGCCAGCAGCTCCTGGACTAGCGGTTACAATGAGCAGTTCTTC.

The CDR3 DNA reads TGTGCCAGCGGAAAAGATGGACGGATGGAAGCTTTCTTT. Translation gives CASGKDGRMEAFF. The V gene is TRBV6-1, the J gene TRBJ1-1; no reliable D call. Trimming removed 8 bases at V and 8 bases at J, with 18 bases between. Germline V gives CDR1 MNHNS, CDR2 SASEGT. This CDR3 contains 13 residues.